This passage covers 18 T cell receptor beta chains from one sample sequenced in a study of PD-1 blockade in classical Hodgkin lymphoma. Autologous stem cell transplantation was followed by relapse in every patient, and brentuximab vedotin exposure varied. The assay was immunoSEQ multiplex PCR, and TCRdb's table has in-frame clones only and misses some. Of fewer than 25,000 clones detected, around 73% appear once; the ten largest clones hold approximately 25%. This specimen consisted of peripheral blood mononuclear cells (PBMCs), obtained before the second cycle of nivolumab. The receptors were gathered from a human donor with classical Hodgkin lymphoma.

This clone came up a few times. The gene calls are TRBV6-5 and TRBJ2-7; possibly TRBD1 for D (6 bases). The CDR3 totals 14 residues. In germline, CDR1 is MNHEY, CDR2 SVGAGI. The V end was cut by 2 bases, the J end by 2 bases, with 10 bases between. CDR3 residues: CASSYTTGTYEQYF. The CDR3, as DNA: TGTGCCAGCAGTTACACCACAGGGACCTACGAGCAGTACTTC.

V usage is TRBV10-1 and J usage is TRBJ2-1; TRBD2 matches 7 bases. CDR1 is WNHNN and CDR2 is SYGVQD in the germline V gene (reference sequence). The CDR3 runs to 18 residues. V was clipped by 3 bases and J by 1 base; unmatched bases: 12. For the CDR3, the DNA is TGCGCCAGCAGTGAAGGAGCGGGACGGTGGGAATCCTACAATGAGCAGTTCTTC. This translates into CASSEGAGRWESYNEQFF.

V usage is TRBV19 and J usage is TRBJ1-5; unclear D gene. This CDR3 comprises 15 residues. Germline lookup yields CDR1 LNHDA and CDR2 SQIVND (reference sequence). Trimming stripped 7 bases from V and 0 bases from J, with 13 bases between. The CDR3 DNA reads TGTGCCAGTAATGACATCGGCTATAGCAATCAGCCCCAGCATTTT. This codes for CASNDIGYSNQPQHF. The entire variable domain, with the rest obtained from reference TRBV19 and TRBJ1-5, is as follows: DGGITQSPKYLFRKEGQNVTLSCEQNLNHDAMYWYRQDPGQGLRLIYYSQIVNDFQKGDIAEGYSVSREKKESFPLTVTSAQKNPTAFYLCASNDIGYSNQPQHFGDGTRLSIL.

CDR3 DNA sequence: TGCGCCAGCAGCTTGCCCCCTAGCGGCCCTAACAATGAGCAGTTCTTC. This encodes CASSLPPSGPNNEQFF. The chain recombines TRBV5-1 with TRBJ2-1, with TRBD2 matching over 7 bases. Germline V gene data show CDR1 as SGHRS and CDR2 as YFSETQ. This CDR3 has 16 residues. J was trimmed by 5 bases and V by 1 base; bases with no gene match: 9.

This clone is labeled medium-sized. The chain combines TRBV7-9 with TRBJ2-7; 8 nucleotides match TRBD2. Losses at the gene ends were 3 bases for V and 3 bases for J; bases not matched to a gene: 10. This CDR3 region has 16 residues. CDR1 is SEHNR and CDR2 is FQNEAQ in the germline V gene (reference sequence). CDR3 nucleotide sequence: TGTGCCAGCAGCTTGATGGCTAGCGGGCTCGTCTACGAGCAGTACTTC. Protein product: CASSLMASGLVYEQYF.

The chain combines TRBV15 with TRBJ1-4; 10 nucleotides line up with TRBD1. Germline values: CDR1 LNHNV, CDR2 YYDKDF (reference sequence). The J segment lost 4 bases and the V segment lost 3 bases, leaving 8 bases of the junction unmatched. The CDR3 loop spans 17 amino acids. CDR3 nucleotide sequence: TGTGCCACCAGCAGCCGGGACAGGGGATTTCGTAATGAAAAACTGTTTTTT. Protein sequence: CATSSRDRGFRNEKLFF. Complete variable domain (other parts from reference TRBV15 and TRBJ1-4): DAMVIQNPRYQVTQFGKPVTLSCSQTLNHNVMYWYQQKSSQAPKLLFHYYDKDFNNEADTPDNFQSRRPNTSFCFLDIRSPGLGDTAMYLCATSSRDRGFRNEKLFFGSGTQLSVL.

This chain connects TRBV18 to TRBJ2-5, with D possibly matching TRBD2 (6 bases). CDR1 KGHSH and CDR2 LQKENI come from the germline V gene. Trimming removed 2 bases from V and 2 bases from J, with 12 bases in between. The CDR3 sequence is 15 residues long. CDR3 in amino acids: CASSPRTSIQETQYF. The DNA of the CDR3 is TGTGCCAGCTCACCAAGAACTAGCATACAAGAGACCCAGTACTTC.

This clone was detected only a few times. The chain links TRBV19 to TRBJ1-1; 9 positions agree with TRBD1. The CDR3 totals 14 residues. The germline V gene has CDR1 LNHDA and CDR2 SQIVND (reference sequence). With V trimmed by 4 bases and J by 4 bases, 4 bases remained unmatched. CDR3: CASSTGDRVTEAFF. The DNA of the CDR3 is TGTGCCAGTAGTACGGGGGACAGGGTCACTGAAGCTTTCTTT.

J is TRBJ2-2 and V is TRBV27, with 9 bases matching TRBD1. CDR1 and CDR2 from the germline V gene are MNHEY and SMNVEV (reference sequence). The ends lost 5 bases at V and 4 bases at J; junction bases unmatched: 5. CDR3 length: 15 residues. CDR3 residues: CASSPGQGGTGELFF. The CDR3 nucleotides are TGTGCCAGCAGTCCGGGACAGGGTGGCACCGGGGAGCTGTTTTTT.

The rearrangement links TRBV7-9 to TRBJ1-2; 8 nucleotides line up with TRBD1. Germline lookup yields CDR1 SEHNR and CDR2 FQNEAQ (reference sequence). This CDR3 region has 12 residues. V was clipped by 10 bases and J by 7 bases; unmatched bases: 8. The CDR3 loop is CATTQGAGGYTF. As DNA, the CDR3 is TGTGCCACCACTCAGGGGGCTGGTGGCTACACCTTC. Full variable domain (outside the CDR3, taken from reference TRBV7-9 and TRBJ1-2): DTGVSQNPRHKITKRGQNVTFRCDPISEHNRLYWYRQTLGQGPEFLTYFQNEAQLEKSRLLSDRFSAERPKGSFSTLEIQRTEQGDSAMYLCATTQGAGGYTFGSGTRLTVV.

The chain joins TRBV10-1 to TRBJ2-7, with D unclear. Germline V gene sequence: CDR1 WNHNN, CDR2 SYGVQD (reference sequence). The CDR3 length is 12 residues. V was pared by 3 bases and J by 9 bases, with 12 bases between. The CDR3 sequence is CASSDSNGAQYF. CDR3 coding DNA: TGCGCCAGCAGTGATTCCAATGGAGCGCAGTACTTC.

This clone has more than one count but fewer than ten. The chain recombines TRBV13 with TRBJ2-5, with a weak D call TRBD2 (5 bases). Germline values: CDR1 PRHDT, CDR2 FYEKMQ (reference sequence). The CDR3 has 14 amino acids. Trimming stripped 5 bases from V and 0 bases from J, with 10 bases between. CDR3 loop: CASSRGTYQETQYF. In nucleotides, the CDR3 is TGTGCCAGCAGCCGGGGAACTTACCAAGAGACCCAGTACTTC.

The rearrangement links TRBV15 to TRBJ2-6; tentative D call: TRBD1 (6 bases). V lost 3 bases and J lost 4, with 10 bases in between. The germline V gene encodes CDR1 LNHNV and CDR2 YYDKDF (reference sequence). The CDR3 runs 15 residues. The CDR3 DNA reads TGTGCCACCAGCAGCAGGGGACCAGGGGCCAACGTCCTGACTTTC. The encoded protein is CATSSRGPGANVLTF.

This clone showed up just once. V is TRBV7-8 and J is TRBJ2-3, with 8 bases matching TRBD2. The CDR3 totals 13 residues. V lost 5 bases to trimming and J lost 4 bases; unmatched junction nucleotides: 2. The V gene's germline CDR1 is SGHVS and CDR2 FQNEAQ. This chain's CDR3 is CASSDGGADTQYF. CDR3 bases: TGTGCCAGCAGCGACGGGGGGGCAGATACGCAGTATTTT. Full variable domain (rest looked up from reference TRBV7-8 and TRBJ2-3): GAGVSQSPRYKVAKRGQDVALRCDPISGHVSLFWYQQALGQGPEFLTYFQNEAQLDKSGLPSDRFFAERPEGSVSTLKIQRTQQEDSAVYLCASSDGGADTQYFGPGTRLTVL.

This clone appeared once. The V gene is TRBV28, the J gene TRBJ1-2; 10 bases are a match to TRBD1. CDR1 and CDR2 (germline): MDHEN, SYDVKM. V lost 6 bases to trimming and J lost 5 bases; unmatched junction nucleotides: 3. The CDR3 consists of 13 residues. CDR3 in amino acids: CASRRTGGYGYTF. The CDR3, as DNA: TGTGCCAGCAGGAGGACAGGGGGGTATGGCTACACCTTC.

The chain has TRBV28 and TRBJ1-2; 9 bases fit TRBD1. The germline gives CDR1 MDHEN, CDR2 SYDVKM. The CDR3 is 15 amino acids. Trimming at V came to 5 bases and at J to 4 bases, leaving 8 bases not matched to a gene. The DNA of the CDR3 is TGTGCCAGCAGTACCGGGACAGGGTTTGTCTATGGCTACACCTTC. Translating gives CASSTGTGFVYGYTF.

V is TRBV6-6 and J is TRBJ1-3; D remains ambiguous. This CDR3 region has 12 residues. The V gene lost 3 bases and the J gene lost 6 bases, with 6 bases spanning the gap. The germline V gene encodes CDR1 MNHNY and CDR2 SVGAGI (reference sequence). The CDR3 nucleotides read TGTGCCAGCAGTTATGGTGTAAACACCATATATTTT. It specifies CASSYGVNTIYF.

The chain uses TRBV30 and TRBJ2-7; possible D gene TRBD1, 6 bases. Germline CDR1 is GTSNPN and CDR2 is SVGIG (reference sequence). This CDR3 has 16 amino acids. V was trimmed by 4 bases and J by 0 bases, leaving 19 bases between them. The CDR3 reads CAWTFWTAKFSYEQYF. DNA for the CDR3: TGTGCCTGGACCTTCTGGACAGCCAAATTCTCCTACGAGCAGTACTTC.